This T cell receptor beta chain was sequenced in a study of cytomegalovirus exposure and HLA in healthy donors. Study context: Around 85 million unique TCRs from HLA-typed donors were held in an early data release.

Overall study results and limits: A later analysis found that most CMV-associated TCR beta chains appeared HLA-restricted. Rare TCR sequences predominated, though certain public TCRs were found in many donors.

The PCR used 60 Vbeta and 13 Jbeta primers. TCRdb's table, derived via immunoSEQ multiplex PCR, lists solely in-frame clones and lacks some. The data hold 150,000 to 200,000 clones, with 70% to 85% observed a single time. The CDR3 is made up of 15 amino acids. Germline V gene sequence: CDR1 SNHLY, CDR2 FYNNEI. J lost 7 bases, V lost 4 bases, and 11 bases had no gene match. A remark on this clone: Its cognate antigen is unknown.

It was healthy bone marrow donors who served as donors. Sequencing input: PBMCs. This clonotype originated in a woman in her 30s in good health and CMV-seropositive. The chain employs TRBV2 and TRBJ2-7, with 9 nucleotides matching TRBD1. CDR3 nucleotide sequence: TGTGCCAGCAGTGGAGGGACAGGGAGTAAGTGGGAGCAGTACTTC. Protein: CASSGGTGSKWEQYF.